Listed below are T cell receptor beta chains from one sample, sequenced in a study of blood T cell repertoires in COVID-19. Generated by immunoSEQ multiplex PCR, the TCRdb table keeps only in-frame clones and is missing some. The data contain 200,000 to 250,000 clones, about 90% of them singletons. The sample was PBMCs or T cells enriched from blood (not recorded which). Source of these receptors: a woman in her 30s with acute COVID-19. Each CDR3 is given with its conserved first and last residue. D genes are given only for firm matches. Not all rows give a size; the values are once, few, many and, for expanded clones, a class.

abundance: NA; d_gene: TRBD2; v_gene: TRBV27; j_gene: TRBJ2-1; CDR3aa: CASRRRRSGGDNEQFF; CDR3nt: TGTGCCAGCAGACGCCGCAGGAGCGGGGGGGACAATGAGCAGTTCTTC
abundance: NA; d_gene: NA; v_gene: TRBV2; j_gene: TRBJ2-7; CDR3aa: CASSKRGGEQYF; CDR3nt: TGTGCCAGCAGCAAAAGGGGGGGCGAGCAGTACTTC
abundance: NA; d_gene: NA; v_gene: TRBV15; j_gene: TRBJ1-6; CDR3aa: CATSTRDTGSPLHF; CDR3nt: TGTGCCACCAGCACCCGGGACACTGGCTCACCCCTCCACTTT
abundance: NA; d_gene: NA; v_gene: TRBV21-1; j_gene: TRBJ1-1; CDR3aa: CATYRGYTEAFF; CDR3nt: TGTGCCACTTACAGGGGATACACTGAAGCTTTCTTT
abundance: NA; d_gene: NA; v_gene: TRBV27; j_gene: TRBJ1-6; CDR3aa: CASSLSPNQGLRSPLHF; CDR3nt: TGTGCCAGCAGTTTATCCCCCAACCAGGGGTTGCGTTCACCCCTCCACTTT
abundance: NA; d_gene: NA; v_gene: TRBV19; j_gene: TRBJ2-6; CDR3aa: CASSVVTGGANVLTF; CDR3nt: TGTGCCAGTAGTGTCGTTACGGGTGGGGCCAACGTCCTGACTTTC
abundance: NA; d_gene: NA; v_gene: TRBV30; j_gene: TRBJ2-7; CDR3aa: CAWSLTGTYEQYF; CDR3nt: TGTGCCTGGAGCCTCACGGGAACCTACGAGCAGTACTTC
abundance: NA; d_gene: NA; v_gene: TRBV15; j_gene: TRBJ1-2; CDR3aa: CATSSGPGADYGYTF; CDR3nt: TGTGCCACCAGCAGTGGGCCAGGGGCTGACTATGGCTACACCTTC
abundance: NA; d_gene: TRBD2; v_gene: TRBV19; j_gene: TRBJ2-1; CDR3aa: CATSPGGNEQFF; CDR3nt: TGTGCCACAAGCCCGGGGGGCAATGAGCAGTTCTTC
abundance: few; d_gene: TRBD1; v_gene: TRBV19; j_gene: TRBJ1-6; CDR3aa: CATSPGQGRSPLHF; CDR3nt: TGTGCCACCTCCCCGGGACAGGGGAGATCACCCCTCCACTTT
abundance: NA; d_gene: TRBD1; v_gene: TRBV7-2; j_gene: TRBJ1-6; CDR3aa: CASSATPGGAGYNSPLHF; CDR3nt: TGTGCCAGCAGCGCAACTCCAGGGGGCGCTGGCTATAATTCACCCCTCCACTTT
abundance: NA; d_gene: TRBD1; v_gene: TRBV7-9; j_gene: TRBJ1-1; CDR3aa: CASSLYSWTGVTNTEAFF; CDR3nt: TGTGCCAGCAGCTTATATTCTTGGACAGGGGTCACGAACACTGAAGCTTTCTTT
abundance: NA; d_gene: NA; v_gene: TRBV28; j_gene: TRBJ2-1; CDR3aa: CASSSGLVNNEQFF; CDR3nt: TGTGCCAGCAGTTCAGGGCTAGTAAACAATGAGCAGTTCTTC
abundance: NA; d_gene: NA; v_gene: TRBV6-5; j_gene: TRBJ2-7; CDR3aa: CASRYDLTEGQYF; CDR3nt: TGTGCCAGCAGGTACGACCTAACGGAGGGGCAGTACTTC
abundance: few; d_gene: TRBD2; v_gene: TRBV6-2/TRBV6-3; j_gene: TRBJ2-1; CDR3aa: CASSYGGRATNEQFF; CDR3nt: TGTGCCAGCAGTTACGGTGGGAGGGCCACCAATGAGCAGTTCTTC
abundance: NA; d_gene: TRBD1; v_gene: TRBV10-3; j_gene: TRBJ1-1; CDR3aa: CAISESGQGNTEAFF; CDR3nt: TGTGCCATCAGTGAGTCGGGACAGGGGAACACTGAAGCTTTCTTT
abundance: once; d_gene: NA; v_gene: TRBV29-1; j_gene: TRBJ2-1; CDR3aa: CSVPERYNEQFF; CDR3nt: TGCAGCGTCCCCGAACGGTACAATGAGCAGTTCTTC
abundance: few; d_gene: NA; v_gene: TRBV5-1; j_gene: TRBJ2-3; CDR3aa: CASSPSGGLSTDTQYF; CDR3nt: TGCGCCAGCAGCCCTTCTGGGGGCCTTAGCACAGATACGCAGTATTTT
abundance: few; d_gene: TRBD1; v_gene: TRBV4-1; j_gene: TRBJ2-3; CDR3aa: CASSQEPPGQGADTQYF; CDR3nt: TGCGCCAGCAGCCAAGAACCCCCGGGACAGGGGGCAGATACGCAGTATTTT
abundance: NA; d_gene: NA; v_gene: TRBV19; j_gene: TRBJ1-2; CDR3aa: CASSIVGQRNQANYGYTF; CDR3nt: TGTGCCAGTAGTATCGTCGGACAGAGAAATCAAGCTAACTATGGCTACACCTTC
abundance: NA; d_gene: NA; v_gene: TRBV5-1; j_gene: TRBJ1-3; CDR3aa: CASSFGGTRGNTIYF; CDR3nt: TGCGCCAGCAGCTTCGGGGGAACGAGGGGAAACACCATATATTTT
abundance: NA; d_gene: NA; v_gene: TRBV7-2; j_gene: TRBJ2-7; CDR3aa: CASSPAGQSYEQYF; CDR3nt: TGTGCCAGCAGCCCCGCCGGACAGAGCTACGAGCAGTACTTC
abundance: once; d_gene: TRBD1; v_gene: TRBV28; j_gene: TRBJ2-3; CDR3aa: CASTQMTGADTQYF; CDR3nt: TGTGCCAGCACTCAGATGACAGGGGCAGATACGCAGTATTTT
abundance: NA; d_gene: TRBD1; v_gene: TRBV5-1; j_gene: TRBJ2-5; CDR3aa: CASSLSGQGSETQYF; CDR3nt: TGCGCCAGCAGCTTGTCGGGACAGGGGTCAGAGACCCAGTACTTC
abundance: NA; d_gene: NA; v_gene: TRBV7-9; j_gene: TRBJ1-1; CDR3aa: CASSSGLRENTEAFF; CDR3nt: TGTGCCAGCAGCTCGGGACTCCGGGAGAACACTGAAGCTTTCTTT
abundance: NA; d_gene: TRBD2; v_gene: TRBV5-4; j_gene: TRBJ2-1; CDR3aa: CATGVTSGRPYNEQFF; CDR3nt: TGTGCCACCGGAGTAACTAGCGGGAGACCCTACAATGAGCAGTTCTTC
abundance: NA; d_gene: NA; v_gene: TRBV27; j_gene: TRBJ2-7; CDR3aa: CASSLFYSRGWRVNSYEQYF; CDR3nt: TGTGCCAGCAGTTTATTCTATTCCAGGGGCTGGCGGGTCAACTCCTACGAGCAGTACTTC
abundance: NA; d_gene: NA; v_gene: TRBV5-1; j_gene: TRBJ1-1; CDR3aa: CASSSEGQGSRDTEAFF; CDR3nt: TGCGCCAGCAGCTCCGAAGGGCAGGGGAGCCGAGACACTGAAGCTTTCTTT
abundance: few; d_gene: NA; v_gene: TRBV7-2; j_gene: TRBJ2-3; CDR3aa: CASSLFEDTDTQYF; CDR3nt: TGTGCCAGCAGCTTATTCGAGGACACAGATACGCAGTATTTT
abundance: NA; d_gene: TRBD1; v_gene: TRBV28; j_gene: TRBJ1-2; CDR3aa: CASSYPQGSYGYTF; CDR3nt: TGTGCCAGCAGTTACCCACAGGGGAGCTATGGCTACACCTTC
abundance: NA; d_gene: NA; v_gene: TRBV5-4; j_gene: TRBJ2-7; CDR3aa: CASSLGRHRDEQYF; CDR3nt: TGTGCCAGCAGCTTGGGGCGGCACCGCGACGAGCAGTACTTC
abundance: NA; d_gene: TRBD1; v_gene: TRBV5-5; j_gene: TRBJ1-1; CDR3aa: CASSFQGGGTEAFF; CDR3nt: TGTGCCAGCAGCTTTCAGGGGGGCGGCACTGAAGCTTTCTTT
abundance: few; d_gene: TRBD1; v_gene: TRBV4-3; j_gene: TRBJ2-5; CDR3aa: CASSQDPLWTGEETQYF; CDR3nt: TGCGCCAGCAGCCAAGACCCGCTCTGGACAGGGGAAGAGACCCAGTACTTC
abundance: NA; d_gene: NA; v_gene: TRBV3-1/TRBV3-2; j_gene: TRBJ1-3; CDR3aa: CASSFGRSSGNTIYF; CDR3nt: TGTGCCAGCAGTTTCGGCAGGTCCTCTGGAAACACCATATATTTT
abundance: NA; d_gene: NA; v_gene: TRBV9; j_gene: TRBJ1-6; CDR3aa: CASSVRDNSPLHF; CDR3nt: TGTGCCAGCAGCGTTCGGGATAATTCACCCCTCCACTTT
abundance: NA; d_gene: NA; v_gene: TRBV3-1/TRBV3-2; j_gene: TRBJ2-7; CDR3aa: CASSYDTGAYEQYF; CDR3nt: TGTGCCAGCAGCTACGACACGGGGGCCTACGAGCAGTACTTC
abundance: NA; d_gene: NA; v_gene: TRBV4-2; j_gene: TRBJ1-4; CDR3aa: CASSQEGGGEKLFF; CDR3nt: TGTGCCAGCAGCCAAGAAGGGGGGGGTGAAAAACTGTTTTTT
abundance: few; d_gene: TRBD2; v_gene: TRBV7-3; j_gene: TRBJ2-3; CDR3aa: CASSQLAGVTDTQYF; CDR3nt: TGTGCCAGCAGCCAACTAGCGGGGGTCACAGATACGCAGTATTTT
abundance: NA; d_gene: TRBD1; v_gene: TRBV18; j_gene: TRBJ1-1; CDR3aa: CASSPDRVSTEAFF; CDR3nt: TGTGCCAGCTCACCAGACAGGGTGAGCACTGAAGCTTTCTTT
abundance: few; d_gene: TRBD2; v_gene: TRBV7-9; j_gene: TRBJ2-1; CDR3aa: CASSLRTSGYNEQFF; CDR3nt: TGTGCCAGCAGCTTACGGACTAGCGGATACAATGAGCAGTTCTTC
abundance: few; d_gene: TRBD2; v_gene: TRBV11-1; j_gene: TRBJ2-5; CDR3aa: CASSLDGGMDQYF; CDR3nt: TGTGCCAGCAGCTTAGACGGGGGGATGGACCAGTACTTC
abundance: NA; d_gene: TRBD2; v_gene: TRBV3-1/TRBV3-2; j_gene: TRBJ2-7; CDR3aa: CASSQGLAGIKQYF; CDR3nt: TGTGCCAGCAGCCAAGGGCTAGCGGGGATAAAGCAGTACTTC
abundance: NA; d_gene: TRBD2; v_gene: TRBV28; j_gene: TRBJ2-7; CDR3aa: CATLGLAADSYEQYF; CDR3nt: TGTGCCACTTTGGGACTAGCGGCTGACTCCTACGAGCAGTACTTC
abundance: NA; d_gene: NA; v_gene: TRBV23-1; j_gene: TRBJ1-6; CDR3aa: CASSQWRDSPLHF; CDR3nt: TGCGCCAGCAGTCAATGGAGGGATTCACCCCTCCACTTT
abundance: few; d_gene: TRBD1; v_gene: TRBV14; j_gene: TRBJ2-7; CDR3aa: CASSQLRGQLYEQYF; CDR3nt: TGTGCCAGCAGCCAACTTAGGGGGCAACTCTACGAGCAGTACTTC
abundance: few; d_gene: TRBD2; v_gene: TRBV7-9; j_gene: TRBJ2-2; CDR3aa: CASSLAITGGDGELFF; CDR3nt: TGTGCCAGCAGCTTAGCGATAACGGGAGGCGACGGGGAGCTGTTTTTT
abundance: NA; d_gene: TRBD1; v_gene: TRBV10-3; j_gene: TRBJ1-5; CDR3aa: CASGTENQPQHF; CDR3nt: TGTGCCTCCGGGACAGAGAATCAGCCCCAGCATTTT
abundance: NA; d_gene: NA; v_gene: TRBV7-2; j_gene: TRBJ1-6; CDR3aa: CASSLALGAFNSPLHF; CDR3nt: TGTGCCAGCAGCTTAGCCCTGGGGGCCTTCAATTCACCCCTCCACTTT
abundance: NA; d_gene: TRBD2; v_gene: TRBV27; j_gene: TRBJ2-5; CDR3aa: CASSPLGLAQETQYF; CDR3nt: TGTGCCAGCAGCCCCCTGGGACTAGCCCAAGAGACCCAGTACTTC
abundance: NA; d_gene: TRBD2; v_gene: TRBV7-2; j_gene: TRBJ2-2; CDR3aa: CASSLELAGTNTGELFF; CDR3nt: TGTGCCAGCAGCTTAGAGCTAGCGGGGACGAACACCGGGGAGCTGTTTTTT
abundance: NA; d_gene: NA; v_gene: TRBV5-1; j_gene: TRBJ2-1; CDR3aa: CASSLVGSSDFDWFF; CDR3nt: TGCGCCAGCAGCTTGGTAGGTAGTTCGGACTTCGATTGGTTCTTC
abundance: NA; d_gene: NA; v_gene: TRBV28; j_gene: TRBJ1-5; CDR3aa: CASSRQSSNQPQHF; CDR3nt: TGTGCCAGCAGTCGACAGTCTAGCAATCAGCCCCAGCATTTT
abundance: NA; d_gene: TRBD1; v_gene: TRBV5-1; j_gene: TRBJ2-4; CDR3aa: CASSYTTGGGNIQYF; CDR3nt: TGCGCCAGCAGCTACACAACAGGGGGTGGTAACATTCAGTACTTC
abundance: NA; d_gene: NA; v_gene: TRBV5-6; j_gene: TRBJ2-7; CDR3aa: CASSLSATSSYEQYF; CDR3nt: TGTGCCAGCAGCTTGTCAGCTACTAGCTCCTACGAGCAGTACTTC
abundance: NA; d_gene: NA; v_gene: TRBV7-9; j_gene: TRBJ1-4; CDR3aa: CASSQTTAEKLFF; CDR3nt: TGTGCCAGCAGCCAAACGACAGCTGAAAAACTGTTTTTT
abundance: NA; d_gene: TRBD2; v_gene: TRBV27; j_gene: TRBJ2-3; CDR3aa: CASSPTSGGAVDTQYF; CDR3nt: TGTGCCAGCAGTCCCACTAGCGGGGGGGCCGTGGATACGCAGTATTTT
abundance: once; d_gene: TRBD2; v_gene: TRBV11-1; j_gene: TRBJ2-3; CDR3aa: CASSFPGRADTQYF; CDR3nt: TGTGCCAGCAGCTTCCCCGGGAGGGCAGATACGCAGTATTTT
abundance: NA; d_gene: TRBD1; v_gene: TRBV6-5; j_gene: TRBJ2-1; CDR3aa: CASSYSGGQGAYEQFF; CDR3nt: TGTGCCAGCAGTTACTCGGGGGGACAGGGGGCTTATGAGCAGTTCTTC
abundance: NA; d_gene: TRBD2; v_gene: TRBV9; j_gene: TRBJ2-3; CDR3aa: CASSVGTSGRGTDTQYF; CDR3nt: TGTGCCAGCAGCGTCGGGACTAGCGGGAGGGGCACAGATACGCAGTATTTT
abundance: NA; d_gene: NA; v_gene: TRBV6-4; j_gene: TRBJ2-3; CDR3aa: CASSEWALGTDTQYF; CDR3nt: TGTGCCAGCAGTGAATGGGCGCTGGGCACAGATACGCAGTATTTT